These T cell receptor beta chains were read from a single sample in a study of shared clonotypes between healthy human individuals. Libraries were prepared by immunoSEQ multiplex PCR; TCRdb keeps only in-frame clonotypes and omits some of them. This sample has 2.3 million or so clones, with approximately 95% found just once. The sequencing sample was made of naive CD4+ T cells from PBMCs. The receptor source for this set is a man aged 18-30 years in good health. Some clones in this sample may be carry-over from other donors' samples. CDR3s leave out the opening cysteine and the closing phenylalanine or tryptophan.

CDR3 protein: SAERQEVSYNEQF; V gene: TRBV29-1
CDR3 protein: ASSLFVRVPGELF; V gene: TRBV27
CDR3 protein: ASSPNTPGETQY; V gene: TRBV7-2
CDR3 protein: ASSLIGGNSGANVLT; V gene: TRBV7-3
CDR3 protein: ASRLAGYTGELF; V gene: TRBV5-1
CDR3 protein: ASSVIAGEGEQF; V gene: TRBV7-3
CDR3 protein: ASSYRRGDEQY; V gene: TRBV6-6
CDR3 protein: ASSLMVDYGYT; V gene: TRBV7-9
CDR3 protein: ASSLSTANEQY; V gene: TRBV7-9
CDR3 protein: ASSVEDYGYT; V gene: TRBV9
CDR3 protein: ASSLAGTSSYEQY; V gene: TRBV5-1
CDR3 protein: ASSLTGRTDTQY; V gene: TRBV7-2
CDR3 protein: ASRVTGSEQY; V gene: TRBV2
CDR3 protein: ASSPQGAHEQY; V gene: TRBV18
CDR3 protein: ASSGPYTEAF; V gene: TRBV19
CDR3 protein: ASTDPPGVRNGYT; V gene: TRBV28